This T cell receptor beta chain was observed in a study of OX40 agonist ivuxolimab in advanced cancers. Profiling relied on immunoSEQ multiplex PCR, and the TCRdb table lists in-frame clones only, not all of them. In the table there are 60,000 to 75,000 clones, roughly 88% of which are singletons. CDR1 is KGHSH, CDR2 LQKENI, per germline. This CDR3 is built from 15 residues. The ends were cut back, 3 bases at V and 6 bases at J, with 17 bases in the middle. Specimen: CD4+ or CD8+ T cells sorted from blood, collected in a trial of the OX40 agonist ivuxolimab. The TCR sequence derives from an adult with an advanced solid tumor such as melanoma, head and neck, liver or kidney cancer. The rearrangement uses TRBV18 and TRBJ1-1; weak D call: TRBD1 (5 bases). CDR3 DNA sequence: TGTGCCAGCTCACCGGGGCAGGCCGGGTTATCTGAAGCTTTCTTT. Amino acids: CASSPGQAGLSEAFF.